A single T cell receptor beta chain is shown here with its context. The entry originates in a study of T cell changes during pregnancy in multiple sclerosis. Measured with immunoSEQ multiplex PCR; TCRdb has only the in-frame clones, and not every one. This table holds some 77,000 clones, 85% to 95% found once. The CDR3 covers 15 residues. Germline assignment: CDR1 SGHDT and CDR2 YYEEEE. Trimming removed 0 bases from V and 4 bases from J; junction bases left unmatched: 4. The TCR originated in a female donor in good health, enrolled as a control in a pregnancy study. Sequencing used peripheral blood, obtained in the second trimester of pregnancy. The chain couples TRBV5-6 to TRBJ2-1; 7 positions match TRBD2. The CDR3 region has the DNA TGTGCCAGCAGCTTGGCGAAGCGGGGATACAATGAGCAGTTCTTC. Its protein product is CASSLAKRGYNEQFF.